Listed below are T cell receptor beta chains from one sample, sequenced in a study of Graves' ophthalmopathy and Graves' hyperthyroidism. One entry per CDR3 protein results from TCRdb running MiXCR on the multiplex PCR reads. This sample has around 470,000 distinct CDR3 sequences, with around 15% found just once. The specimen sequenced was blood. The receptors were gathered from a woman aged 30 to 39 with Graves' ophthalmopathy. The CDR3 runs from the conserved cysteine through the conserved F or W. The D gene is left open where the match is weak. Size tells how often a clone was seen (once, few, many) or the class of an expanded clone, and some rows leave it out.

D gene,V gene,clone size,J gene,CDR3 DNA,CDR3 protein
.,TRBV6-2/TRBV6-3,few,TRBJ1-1,TGTGCCAGCAGTTACCCTACAAGCCCCACTGAAGCTTTCTTT,CASSYPTSPTEAFF
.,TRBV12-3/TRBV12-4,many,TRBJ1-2,TGTGCCAGCAGTTTAGCTCACAGCGGCCCCCATGGCTACACCTTC,CASSLAHSGPHGYTF
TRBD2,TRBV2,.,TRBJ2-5,TGTGCCAGCAGTGAGACCCTAGCGGGGGGCTGGGAGACCCAGTACTTC,CASSETLAGGWETQYF
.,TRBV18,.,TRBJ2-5,TGTGCCAGCTCACCAATGGTCAGACAAGAGACCCAGTACTTC,CASSPMVRQETQYF
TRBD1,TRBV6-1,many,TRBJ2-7,TGTGCCAGCAGTAAGTCCGGGACAGGTATCTCCTACGAGCAGTACTTC,CASSKSGTGISYEQYF
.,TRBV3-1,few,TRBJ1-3,TGTGCCAGCAGCCAACTTTTAAGAACAGCGCTCTCTGGAAACACCATATATTTT,CASSQLLRTALSGNTIYF
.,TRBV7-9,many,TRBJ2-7,TGTGCCAGTTCTCGGGCAGGGAACACCTACGAGCAGTACTTC,CASSRAGNTYEQYF
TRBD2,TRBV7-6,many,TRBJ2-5,TGTGCCAGCAGCTTACAGCGGGGGGGCGGAGAGACCCAGTACTTC,CASSLQRGGGETQYF
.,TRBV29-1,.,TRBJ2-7,TGCAGCGTTGAAGCTTCAGGGCCCTACGAGCAGTACTTC,CSVEASGPYEQYF
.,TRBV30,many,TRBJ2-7,TGTGCCTGGAGTGTACACGAGGGGAACGAGCAGTACTTC,CAWSVHEGNEQYF
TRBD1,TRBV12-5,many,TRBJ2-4,TGTGCTAGTGGTTCACGATCGGGACAGAAAAACATTCAGTACTTC,CASGSRSGQKNIQYF
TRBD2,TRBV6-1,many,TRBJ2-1,TGTGCCAGCACCCCTTTAGCGGGAGGGGGATATGAGCAGTTCTTC,CASTPLAGGGYEQFF
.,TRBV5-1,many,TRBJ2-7,TGTGCCAGCAGTTCCGGGCAGGGAGGTGAGCAGTACTTC,CASSSGQGGEQYF
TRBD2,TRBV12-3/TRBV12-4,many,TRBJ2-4,TGTGCCAGCAGCCTACGGGCGACTAGCGGGGGCATTCAGTACTTC,CASSLRATSGGIQYF
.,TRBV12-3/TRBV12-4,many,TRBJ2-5,TGTGCCAGCAAATTAGGGGTTTCAGAGACCCAGTACTTC,CASKLGVSETQYF
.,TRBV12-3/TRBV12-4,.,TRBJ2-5,TGTGCCAGCAGTTTTCAGGGGTCGTGGGAGACCCAGTACTTC,CASSFQGSWETQYF
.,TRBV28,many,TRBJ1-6,TGTGCCAGCAGTTTATTGACAGGTCCAAATTCACCCCTCCACTTT,CASSLLTGPNSPLHF
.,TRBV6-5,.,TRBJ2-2,TGTGCCAGCAGTTGGCGGCGAACCGGGGAGCTGTTTTTT,CASSWRRTGELFF
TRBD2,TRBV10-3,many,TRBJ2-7,TGTGCCACCACAGGCGGGGGGGGGCGCTTCCCCTACGAGCAGTACTTC,CATTGGGGRFPYEQYF
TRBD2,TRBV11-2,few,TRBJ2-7,TGTGCCAGCACCGCCGTCGGGACTAGCGCAGCCTACGAGCAGTACTTC,CASTAVGTSAAYEQYF
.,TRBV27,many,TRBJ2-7,TGTGCCAGCAGCCGAGGGGAATCTCTCTCCGAGCAGTACTTC,CASSRGESLSEQYF
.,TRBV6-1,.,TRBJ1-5,TGTGCCAGCAGTGACAGGGACCATCAGCCCCAGCATTTT,CASSDRDHQPQHF
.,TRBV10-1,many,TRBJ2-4,TGCGCCAGCAGTGAGTCAACTGGGCAAAACATTCAGTACTTC,CASSESTGQNIQYF
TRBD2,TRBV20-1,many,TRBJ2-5,TGCAGTGCTAGTTCCGGGGGAGGGCAAGAGACCCAGTACTTC,CSASSGGGQETQYF
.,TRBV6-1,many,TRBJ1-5,TGTGCCAGCAGTGAATTCTCAGTGGTCAATCAGCCCCAGCATTTT,CASSEFSVVNQPQHF
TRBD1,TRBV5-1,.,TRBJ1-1,TGCGCCAGCAGCTCGGACCCGGGACAGGGGAACACTGAAGCTTTCTTT,CASSSDPGQGNTEAFF
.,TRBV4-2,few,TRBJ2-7,TGTGCCAGCAGCCAAGAAGTACAGGCCTTCTACGAGCAGTACTTC,CASSQEVQAFYEQYF
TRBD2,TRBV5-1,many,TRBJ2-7,TGCGCCAGCAGCATCGGACTAGCGGGAGGGGGGCACTACGAGCAGTACTTC,CASSIGLAGGGHYEQYF
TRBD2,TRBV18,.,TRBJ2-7,TGTGCCAGCTCACCACAACCGGGACTAGGATTCCGCAGGCAGTACTTC,CASSPQPGLGFRRQYF